The T cell receptor (beta chain) under discussion was sequenced for a study of T cell responses to AZD1222 COVID-19 vaccine. Study results and limitations: Across spike, vaccine-associated CD4 TCRs were found, dominant at 160-218 and 743-854. Nearly half of spike-specific TCRs reportedly go after variant regions that carry no mutations.

For this clone: The antigen is not known.

V lost 4 bases and J 2 bases, leaving 6 bases between the germline ends. This CDR3 is built from 13 residues. Germline CDR1 KGHDR, CDR2 SFDVKD. TCRdb's table, derived via immunoSEQ multiplex PCR, lists solely in-frame clones and lacks some. This table holds 90,000 to 120,000 clones, roughly nine tenths found once. The chain joins TRBV24-1 to TRBJ2-3; D unclear. This TCR derives from an adult who received the AZD1222 COVID-19 vaccine. The specimen comprised peripheral blood, sampled 28 days after the second AZD1222 dose. The CDR3, as DNA: TGTGCCACCAGTGAGCAGGTCACAGATACGCAGTATTTT. This sequence encodes CATSEQVTDTQYF.